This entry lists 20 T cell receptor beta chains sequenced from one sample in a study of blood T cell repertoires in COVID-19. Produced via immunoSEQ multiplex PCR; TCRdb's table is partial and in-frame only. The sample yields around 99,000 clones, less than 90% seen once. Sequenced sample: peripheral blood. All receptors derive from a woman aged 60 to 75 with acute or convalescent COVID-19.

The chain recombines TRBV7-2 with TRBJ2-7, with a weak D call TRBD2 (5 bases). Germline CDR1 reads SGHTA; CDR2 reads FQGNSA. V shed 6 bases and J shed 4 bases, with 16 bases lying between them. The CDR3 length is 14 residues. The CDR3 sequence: CASSTASSGYEQYF. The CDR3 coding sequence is TGTGCCAGCAGTACAGCCTCGTCGGGGTACGAGCAGTACTTC. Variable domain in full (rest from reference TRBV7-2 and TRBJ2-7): GAGVSQSPSNKVTEKGKDVELRCDPISGHTALYWYRQSLGQGLEFLIYFQGNSAPDKSGLPSDRFSAERTGGSVSTLTIQRTQQEDSAVYLCASSTASSGYEQYFGPGTRLTVT.

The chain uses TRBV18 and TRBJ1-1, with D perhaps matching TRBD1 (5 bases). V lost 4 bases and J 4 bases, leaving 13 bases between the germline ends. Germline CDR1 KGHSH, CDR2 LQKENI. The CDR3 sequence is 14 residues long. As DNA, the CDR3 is TGTGCCAGCTCACGGGGGGGATTGAGCACTGAAGCTTTCTTT. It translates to CASSRGGLSTEAFF.

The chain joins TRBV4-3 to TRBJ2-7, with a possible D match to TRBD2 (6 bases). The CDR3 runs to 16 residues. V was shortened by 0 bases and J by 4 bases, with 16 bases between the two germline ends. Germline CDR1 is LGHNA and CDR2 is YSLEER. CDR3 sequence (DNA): TGCGCCAGCAGCCAAGATCTGAACGGGAGAGGGTACGAGCAGTACTTC. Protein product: CASSQDLNGRGYEQYF.

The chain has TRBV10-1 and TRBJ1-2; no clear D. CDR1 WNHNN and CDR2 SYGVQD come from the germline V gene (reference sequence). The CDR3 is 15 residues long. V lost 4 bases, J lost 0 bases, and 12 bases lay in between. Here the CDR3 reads CASSVETLANYGYTF. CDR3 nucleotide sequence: TGCGCCAGCAGTGTGGAGACTCTGGCTAACTATGGCTACACCTTC.

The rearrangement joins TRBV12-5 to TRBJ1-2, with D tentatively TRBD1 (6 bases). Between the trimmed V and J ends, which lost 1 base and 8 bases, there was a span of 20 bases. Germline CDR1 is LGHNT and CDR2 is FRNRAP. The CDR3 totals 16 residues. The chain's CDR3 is CASGLAIPSGVRGYTF. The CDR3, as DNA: TGTGCTAGTGGTTTGGCTATTCCCTCAGGGGTCCGGGGCTACACCTTC.

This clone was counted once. The CDR3 nucleotides are TGTGCCAGCAGTGGAGAGGGGGCGGGGTACAATGAGCAGTTCTTC. It codes for CASSGEGAGYNEQFF. The chain employs TRBV2 and TRBJ2-1; TRBD1 is a possible D gene (7 bases). Germline V gives CDR1 SNHLY, CDR2 FYNNEI. V shed 4 bases and J shed 4 bases, with 14 bases lying between them. CDR3 size: 15 residues.

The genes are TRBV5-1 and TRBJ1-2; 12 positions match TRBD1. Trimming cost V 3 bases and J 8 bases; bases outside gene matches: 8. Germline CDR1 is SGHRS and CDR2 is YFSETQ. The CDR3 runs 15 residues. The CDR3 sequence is CASSSGGQGARGYTF. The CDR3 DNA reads TGCGCCAGCAGCTCCGGGGGACAGGGGGCAAGAGGCTACACCTTC.

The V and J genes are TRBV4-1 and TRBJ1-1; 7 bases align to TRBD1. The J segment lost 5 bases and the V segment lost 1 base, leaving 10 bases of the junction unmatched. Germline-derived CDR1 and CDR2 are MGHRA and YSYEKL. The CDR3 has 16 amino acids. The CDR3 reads CASSQGLARGRTEAFF. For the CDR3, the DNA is TGCGCCAGCAGCCAAGGCCTGGCCAGGGGGAGGACTGAAGCTTTCTTT.

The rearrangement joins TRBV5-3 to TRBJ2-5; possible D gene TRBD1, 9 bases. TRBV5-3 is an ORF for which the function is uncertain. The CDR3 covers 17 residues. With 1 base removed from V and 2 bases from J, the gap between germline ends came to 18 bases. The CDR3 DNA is TGTGCCAGAAGCTTGCCCGGGGGGGACAGGGAACAAGAGACCCAGTACTTC. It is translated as CARSLPGGDREQETQYF.

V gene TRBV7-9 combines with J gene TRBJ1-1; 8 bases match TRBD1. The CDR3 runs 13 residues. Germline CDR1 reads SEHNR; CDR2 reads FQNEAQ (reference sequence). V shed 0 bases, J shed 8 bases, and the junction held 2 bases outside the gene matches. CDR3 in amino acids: CASSLAPGGEAFF. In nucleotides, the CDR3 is TGTGCCAGCAGCTTAGCCCCAGGGGGCGAAGCTTTCTTT.

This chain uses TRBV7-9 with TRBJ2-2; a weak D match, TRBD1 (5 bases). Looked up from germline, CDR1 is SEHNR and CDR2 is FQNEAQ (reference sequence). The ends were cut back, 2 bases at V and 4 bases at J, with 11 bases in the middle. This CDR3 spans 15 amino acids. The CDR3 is CASSLPGSGTGELFF. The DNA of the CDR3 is TGTGCCAGCAGCTTACCAGGGTCCGGCACCGGGGAGCTGTTTTTT. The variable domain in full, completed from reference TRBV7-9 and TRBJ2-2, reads DTGVSQNPRHKITKRGQNVTFRCDPISEHNRLYWYRQTLGQGPEFLTYFQNEAQLEKSRLLSDRFSAERPKGSFSTLEIQRTEQGDSAMYLCASSLPGSGTGELFFGEGSRLTVL.

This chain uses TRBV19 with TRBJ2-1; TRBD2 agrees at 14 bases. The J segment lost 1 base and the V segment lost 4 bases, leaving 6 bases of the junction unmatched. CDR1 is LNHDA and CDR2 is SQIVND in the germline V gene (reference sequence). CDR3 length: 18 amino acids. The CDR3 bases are TGTGCCAGTAGTACGGGACTAGCGGGAGCCCTATCCTACAATGAGCAGTTCTTC. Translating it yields CASSTGLAGALSYNEQFF.

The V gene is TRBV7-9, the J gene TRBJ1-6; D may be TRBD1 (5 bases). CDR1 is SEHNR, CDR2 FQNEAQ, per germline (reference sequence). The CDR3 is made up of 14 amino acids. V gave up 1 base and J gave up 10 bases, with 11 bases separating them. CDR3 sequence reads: CASSLEQARSPLHF. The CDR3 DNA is TGTGCCAGCAGCTTAGAACAGGCCAGGTCACCCCTCCACTTT.

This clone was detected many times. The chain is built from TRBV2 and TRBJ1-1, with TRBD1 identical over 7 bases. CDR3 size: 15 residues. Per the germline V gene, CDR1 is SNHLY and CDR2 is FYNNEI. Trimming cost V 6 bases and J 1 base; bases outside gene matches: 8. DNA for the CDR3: TGTGCCAGCAGGCCTAAACAGGGGACGAACACTGAAGCTTTCTTT. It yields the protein CASRPKQGTNTEAFF.

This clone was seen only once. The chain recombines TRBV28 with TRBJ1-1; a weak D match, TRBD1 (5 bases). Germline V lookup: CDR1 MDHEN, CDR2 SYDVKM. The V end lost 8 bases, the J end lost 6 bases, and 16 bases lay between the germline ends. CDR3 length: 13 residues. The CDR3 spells CASLWGGSPEAFF. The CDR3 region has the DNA TGTGCCAGCCTGTGGGGGGGGAGCCCTGAAGCTTTCTTT.

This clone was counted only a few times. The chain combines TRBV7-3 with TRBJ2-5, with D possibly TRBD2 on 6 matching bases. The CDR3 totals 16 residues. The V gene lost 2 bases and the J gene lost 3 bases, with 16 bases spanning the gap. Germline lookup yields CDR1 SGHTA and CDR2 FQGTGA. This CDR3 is CASSLSSTAGKETQYF. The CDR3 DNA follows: TGTGCCAGCAGCTTATCCTCGACTGCGGGGAAAGAGACCCAGTACTTC.

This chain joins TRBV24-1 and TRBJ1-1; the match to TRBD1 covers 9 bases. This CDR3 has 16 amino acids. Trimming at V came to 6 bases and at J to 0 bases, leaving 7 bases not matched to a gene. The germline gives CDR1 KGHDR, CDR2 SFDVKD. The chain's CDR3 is CATSPGQGTLNTEAFF. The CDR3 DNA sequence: TGTGCCACCAGTCCGGGACAGGGAACACTGAACACTGAAGCTTTCTTT.

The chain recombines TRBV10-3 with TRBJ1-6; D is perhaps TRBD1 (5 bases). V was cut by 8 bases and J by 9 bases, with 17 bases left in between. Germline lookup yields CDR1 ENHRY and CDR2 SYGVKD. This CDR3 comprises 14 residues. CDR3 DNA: TGTGCCATCTCGGCCGGACAATTCGGTTCACCCCTCCACTTT. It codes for CAISAGQFGSPLHF.

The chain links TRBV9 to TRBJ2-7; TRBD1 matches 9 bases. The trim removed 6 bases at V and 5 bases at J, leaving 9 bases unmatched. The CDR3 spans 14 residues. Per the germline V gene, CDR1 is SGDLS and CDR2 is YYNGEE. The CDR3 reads CASNLGGQGHEQYF. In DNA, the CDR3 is TGTGCCAGCAACCTAGGGGGACAGGGCCACGAGCAGTACTTC.

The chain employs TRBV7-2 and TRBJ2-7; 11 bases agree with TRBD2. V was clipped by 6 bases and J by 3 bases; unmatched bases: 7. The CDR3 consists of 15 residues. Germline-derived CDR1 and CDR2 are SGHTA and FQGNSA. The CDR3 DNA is TGTGCCAGCAGGCTTGGGACTAGCGGATTCTACGAGCAGTACTTC. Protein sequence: CASRLGTSGFYEQYF. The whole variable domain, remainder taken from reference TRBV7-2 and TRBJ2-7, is GAGVSQSPSNKVTEKGKDVELRCDPISGHTALYWYRQSLGQGLEFLIYFQGNSAPDKSGLPSDRFSAERTGGSVSTLTIQRTQQEDSAVYLCASRLGTSGFYEQYFGPGTRLTVT.